This T cell receptor beta chain was observed in a study of CD8 T cells in ankylosing spondylitis. Study-level points and caveats: Characteristic of ankylosing spondylitis blood, it appeared, was a TCR beta motif comprising roughly eight highly homologous variants. Matched ankylosing spondylitis synovial fluid reportedly showed significant enrichment of disease-linked clones.

Making the TCR beta libraries involved quantitative 5'-RACE with molecular barcodes. Each CDR3 protein gets one entry after TCRdb re-called the 5' RACE reads with MiXCR. The sample holds about 440,000 distinct CDR3 sequences; 17% are singletons and the top ten take around 0.92%. As regards this clonotype: The antigen remains undetermined.

The source material was blood, either unsorted or a sorted T cell fraction (not recorded which). The sequence came from a male donor with ankylosing spondylitis.

The CDR3 here is CASEGGQGGPLHF. The DNA of the CDR3 is TGTGCTAGTGAGGGAGGACAGGGGGGACCCCTCCACTTT. The rearrangement links TRBV12-5 to TRBJ1-6, with 10 bases aligning to TRBD1. CDR1 and CDR2 (germline): LGHNT, FRNRAP. J lost 12 bases, V lost 7 bases, and 6 bases had no gene match. The CDR3 is made up of 13 amino acids.